This T cell receptor beta chain stems from a study of cytomegalovirus exposure and HLA in healthy donors. General study points: Cytomegalovirus-associated status was assigned to 164 TCR beta chains.

As for this clone: Its antigen is unidentified.

Produced via immunoSEQ multiplex PCR; TCRdb's table is partial and in-frame only. The sample has roughly 150,000 clones, approximately 81% seen once. Germline V CDR1 and CDR2: SGHTA, FQGNSA. V lost 6 bases, J lost 3 bases, and 11 bases stayed unmatched. This CDR3 comprises 16 residues. V usage is TRBV7-2 and J usage is TRBJ2-3; 8 nucleotides agree with TRBD2. The sequenced sample consisted of PBMCs. The clonotype comes from a man younger than 40 in good health and CMV-seropositive. This CDR3 reads CASSLSAGGRTDTQYF. The CDR3 DNA reads as TGTGCCAGCAGTCTCTCGGCGGGGGGTAGGACAGATACGCAGTATTTT.